This entry describes one T cell receptor (beta chain). CDR1 LGHDT and CDR2 YNNKEL come from the germline V gene (reference sequence). The CDR3 covers 15 residues. MiXCR was run by TCRdb on the PCR reads, yielding one entry per CDR3 protein. The sample carries about 3,000 distinct CDR3 sequences, 45% to 50% recorded once. The data stem from a study of immune characterization of retroperitoneal liposarcoma. This receptor was identified in a male donor with retroperitoneal liposarcoma. Sequencing was done on a sample of tumor tissue. This sequence joins TRBV3-1 and TRBJ2-1; D possibly uses TRBD1 or TRBD2 (5 bases each). The end of the DNA is better explained by TRBJ2-7, so the J call may be wrong. For the CDR3, the DNA is TGTGCCAGCAGCCCACCGAGGGGTCCGCGCTACGAGCAGTACTTC. As protein: CASSPPRGPRYEQYF.